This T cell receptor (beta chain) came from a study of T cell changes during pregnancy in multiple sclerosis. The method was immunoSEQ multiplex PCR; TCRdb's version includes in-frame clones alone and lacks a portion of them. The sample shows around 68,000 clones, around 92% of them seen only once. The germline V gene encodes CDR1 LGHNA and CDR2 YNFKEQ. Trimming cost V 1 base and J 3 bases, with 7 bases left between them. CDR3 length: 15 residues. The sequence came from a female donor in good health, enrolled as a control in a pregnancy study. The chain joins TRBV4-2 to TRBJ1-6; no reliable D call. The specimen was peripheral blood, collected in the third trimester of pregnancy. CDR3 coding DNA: TGTGCCAGCAGCCAAGCCCAGGTCTATAATTCACCCCTCCACTTT. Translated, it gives CASSQAQVYNSPLHF.